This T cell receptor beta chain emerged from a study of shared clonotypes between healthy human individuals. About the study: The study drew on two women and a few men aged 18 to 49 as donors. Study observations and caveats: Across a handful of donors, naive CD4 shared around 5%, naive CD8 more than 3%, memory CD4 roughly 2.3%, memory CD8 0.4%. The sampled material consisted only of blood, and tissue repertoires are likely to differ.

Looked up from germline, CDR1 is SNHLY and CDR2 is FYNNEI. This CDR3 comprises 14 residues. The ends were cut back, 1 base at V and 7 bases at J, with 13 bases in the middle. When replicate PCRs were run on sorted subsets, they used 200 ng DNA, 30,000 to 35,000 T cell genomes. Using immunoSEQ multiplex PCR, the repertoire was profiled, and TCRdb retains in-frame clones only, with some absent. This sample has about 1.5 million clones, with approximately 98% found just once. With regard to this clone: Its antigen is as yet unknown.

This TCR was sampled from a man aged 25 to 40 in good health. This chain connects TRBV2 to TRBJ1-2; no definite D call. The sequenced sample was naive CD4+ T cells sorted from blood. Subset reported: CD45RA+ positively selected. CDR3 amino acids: CASSEGPAGGGYTF. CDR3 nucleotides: TGTGCCAGCAGTGAAGGTCCAGCCGGAGGTGGCTACACCTTC.